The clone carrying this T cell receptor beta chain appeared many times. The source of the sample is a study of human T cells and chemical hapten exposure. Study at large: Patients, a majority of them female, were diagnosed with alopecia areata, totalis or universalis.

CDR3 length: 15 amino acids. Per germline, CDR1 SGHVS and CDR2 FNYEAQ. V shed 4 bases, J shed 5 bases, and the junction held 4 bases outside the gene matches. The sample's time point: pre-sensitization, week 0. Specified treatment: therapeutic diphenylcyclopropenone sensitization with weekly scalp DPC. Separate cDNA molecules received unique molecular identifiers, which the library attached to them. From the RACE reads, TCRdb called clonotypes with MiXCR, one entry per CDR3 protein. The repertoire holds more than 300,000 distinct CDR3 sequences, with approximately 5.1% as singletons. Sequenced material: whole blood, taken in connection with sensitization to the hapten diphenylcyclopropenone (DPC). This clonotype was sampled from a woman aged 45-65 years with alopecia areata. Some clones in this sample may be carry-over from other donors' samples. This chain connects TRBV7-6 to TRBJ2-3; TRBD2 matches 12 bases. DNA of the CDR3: TGTGCCAGCAGCTCCCTAGCGGGGGGGATAGATACGCAGTATTTT. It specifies CASSSLAGGIDTQYF.